This TCR beta chain was captured in a study of T cell changes during pregnancy in multiple sclerosis. Produced via immunoSEQ multiplex PCR; TCRdb's table is partial and in-frame only. The sample lists about 21,000 clones; 80% to 90% were seen once. In germline, CDR1 is SEHNR, CDR2 FQNEAQ (reference sequence). This CDR3 comprises 16 residues. V lost 4 bases to trimming and J lost 2 bases; unmatched junction nucleotides: 7. The input for sequencing was CD8+ T cells from peripheral blood mononuclear cells, taken in the second trimester of pregnancy. The sequence came from a female donor in good health, enrolled as a control in a pregnancy study. J is TRBJ2-5 and V is TRBV7-9, with 10 bases lining up with TRBD2. CDR3 coding DNA: TGTGCCAGCAGCTCCTCCGTAGCGGGAGGACAAGAGACCCAGTACTTC. Its translation: CASSSSVAGGQETQYF. The entire variable domain, with the rest obtained from reference TRBV7-9 and TRBJ2-5, is as follows: DTGVSQNPRHKITKRGQNVTFRCDPISEHNRLYWYRQTLGQGPEFLTYFQNEAQLEKSRLLSDRFSAERPKGSFSTLEIQRTEQGDSAMYLCASSSSVAGGQETQYFGPGTRLLVL.